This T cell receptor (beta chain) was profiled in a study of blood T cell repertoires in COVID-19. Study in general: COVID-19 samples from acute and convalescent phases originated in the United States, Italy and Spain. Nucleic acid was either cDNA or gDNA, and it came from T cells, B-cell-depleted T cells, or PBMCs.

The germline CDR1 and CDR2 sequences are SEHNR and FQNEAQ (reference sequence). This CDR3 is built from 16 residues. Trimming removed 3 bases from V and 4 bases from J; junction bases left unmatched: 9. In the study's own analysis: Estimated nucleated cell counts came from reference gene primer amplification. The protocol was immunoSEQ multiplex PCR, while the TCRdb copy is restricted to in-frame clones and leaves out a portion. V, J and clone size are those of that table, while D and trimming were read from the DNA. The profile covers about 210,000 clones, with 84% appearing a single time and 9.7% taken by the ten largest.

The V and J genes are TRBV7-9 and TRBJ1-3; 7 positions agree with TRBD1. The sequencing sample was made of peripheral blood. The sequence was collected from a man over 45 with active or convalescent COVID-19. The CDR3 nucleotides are TGTGCCAGCAGCTTGACGGCAGGGGGTTCGGGAAACACCATATATTTT. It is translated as CASSLTAGGSGNTIYF.